This paragraph reports one TCR beta chain. The antigen is unknown. V dropped 1 base and J dropped 10 bases, with 18 bases sitting between them. Germline CDR1 and CDR2: SGHTA and FQGNSA. The CDR3 totals 15 residues. The sample originates from a study of T cells in Graves' hyperthyroidism and ophthalmopathy. Study-level points and caveats: Peripheral blood also featured most of the thyroid clonotypes expanded above 0.001. The model foresaw ophthalmopathy a median around 6 months prior to onset. Ophthalmopathy cases were set apart from stable hyperthyroidism by a 13 V-J model.

Template material for amplifying TCR beta CDR3 regions consisted of RNA transcripts. With the HTBI primer set, the TCR CDR3 went through a first round of RT-PCR. Using its own MiXCR run on the multiplex PCR reads, TCRdb lists one record per CDR3 protein. The sample records some 460,000 distinct CDR3 sequences, around a sixth being singletons. The gene calls are TRBV7-2 and TRBJ2-3, with D uncertain. Sequencing was carried out using blood. The TCR originated in a woman aged 18-35 years with Graves' hyperthyroidism. The CDR3 DNA sequence: TGTGCCAGCAGCTTAGGCCTGGCGCTCTTTTGGTCGCAGTATTTT. It translates to CASSLGLALFWSQYF.